What follows are 31 T cell receptor beta chains derived from one specimen sequenced in a study of PD-L1 blockade in urothelial cancer. Profiled with immunoSEQ multiplex PCR; TCRdb holds only in-frame clones, not every one. This sample yields some 52,000 clones, of which about three quarters are seen a single time; approximately 4% belongs to the top ten. The sample's time point: pretreatment peripheral blood. This specimen was PBMCs, taken around atezolizumab (anti-PD-L1) treatment. These receptors all stem from a man aged 65 to 79 with urothelial cancer.

This chain connects TRBV28 to TRBJ2-7; 9 bases map to TRBD1. The CDR3 is 17 amino acids. J was trimmed by 2 bases and V by 3 bases; bases with no gene match: 11. Germline V gives CDR1 MDHEN, CDR2 SYDVKM. Here the CDR3 reads CASSFPLGQGIAYEQYF. The DNA of the CDR3 is TGTGCCAGCAGTTTTCCCTTGGGACAGGGAATCGCCTACGAGCAGTACTTC.

This clone was picked up one time. V gene TRBV19 combines with J gene TRBJ2-2, with D hard to call. CDR1 LNHDA and CDR2 SQIVND come from the germline V gene (reference sequence). Deletions cut 1 base from V and 0 bases from J, with 9 bases between. This CDR3 is built from 16 residues. For the CDR3, the DNA is TGTGCCAGTAGTATAGTGGCAGAGGCGAACACCGGGGAGCTGTTTTTT. As protein: CASSIVAEANTGELFF.

The chain joins TRBV12-5 to TRBJ2-7, with D perhaps matching TRBD2 (6 bases). Germline V lookup: CDR1 LGHNT, CDR2 FRNRAP. V was cut by 1 base and J by 6 bases, with 16 bases left in between. This CDR3 spans 15 amino acids. CDR3 residues: CASGLGGAGPSEQYF. The DNA of the CDR3 is TGTGCTAGTGGTTTGGGCGGGGCAGGACCTAGCGAGCAGTACTTC.

This chain links TRBV5-4 with TRBJ1-1; 8 bases are shared with TRBD1. In germline, CDR1 is SGHNT, CDR2 YYREEE (reference sequence). J lost 0 bases, V lost 0 bases, and 7 bases had no gene match. The CDR3 contains 17 residues. CDR3 nucleotides: TGTGCCAGCAGCTTGGTCCGAAGACAGGGGATGAACACTGAAGCTTTCTTT. It codes for CASSLVRRQGMNTEAFF.

The V gene is TRBV25-1, the J gene TRBJ1-6, with no clear D. The CDR3 runs to 14 residues. CDR1 and CDR2 from the germline V gene are MGHDK and SYGVNS. V dropped 2 bases and J dropped 1 base, with 3 bases sitting between them. Written as DNA, the CDR3 is TGTGCCAGCAGTGAAATATCCTATAATTCACCCCTCCACTTT. This translates into CASSEISYNSPLHF.

The chain couples TRBV28 to TRBJ1-1, with D possibly being TRBD1 (5 bases). This CDR3 is built from 14 residues. Deletions cut 4 bases from V and 5 bases from J, with 14 bases between. Germline lookup yields CDR1 MDHEN and CDR2 SYDVKM. This CDR3 reads CASSSGGYRTEAFF. In DNA form, the CDR3 reads TGTGCCAGCAGTTCCGGGGGGTATAGGACTGAAGCTTTCTTT.

CDR3 sequence reads: CASSQAFPTGGQNSYNEQFF. CDR3 nucleotide sequence: TGCGCCAGCAGCCAAGCGTTCCCGACAGGGGGGCAAAACTCCTACAATGAGCAGTTCTTC. The chain is built from TRBV4-1 and TRBJ2-1, with 9 bases fitting TRBD1. With 1 base clipped from V and 0 bases from J, the junction kept 13 bases outside the gene matches. This CDR3 is 20 amino acids long. Per the germline V gene, CDR1 is MGHRA and CDR2 is YSYEKL.

CDR3 DNA: TGTGCCAGCAGGTTAGCGGGATCAAACATTCAGTACTTC. This translates into CASRLAGSNIQYF. This chain uses TRBV27 with TRBJ2-4, with 8 bases fitting TRBD2. The CDR3 covers 13 residues. J gave up 6 bases and V 6 bases, and 4 bases lay outside the gene matches. CDR1 is MNHEY, CDR2 SMNVEV, per germline (reference sequence).

J is TRBJ2-5 and V is TRBV7-9; unclear D gene. The germline CDR1 and CDR2 sequences are SEHNR and FQNEAQ (reference sequence). The CDR3 runs to 13 residues. Trimming took off 2 bases at V and 4 bases at J, with 8 bases between the two ends. The CDR3 sequence: CASSLTPGETQYF. In DNA, the CDR3 is TGTGCCAGCAGCTTAACCCCCGGAGAGACCCAGTACTTC.

The chain recombines TRBV14 with TRBJ2-3, with D possibly TRBD2 on 6 matching bases. Germline V CDR1 and CDR2: SGHDN, FVKESK. This CDR3 comprises 12 residues. Trimming took off 1 base at V and 9 bases at J, with 8 bases between the two ends. The CDR3 bases are TGTGCCAGCAGCCAAGCCCGGGAGACGCAGTATTTT. This encodes CASSQARETQYF.

This sequence joins TRBV4-2 and TRBJ1-2; 8 positions match TRBD1. V gave up 4 bases and J gave up 1 base; unmatched junction bases: 8. The CDR3 extends over 16 amino acids. Germline V lookup: CDR1 LGHNA, CDR2 YNFKEQ. The CDR3 spells CASSPGTGSFNYGYTF. For the CDR3, the DNA is TGTGCCAGCAGCCCGGGGACAGGCTCTTTTAACTATGGCTACACCTTC.

V is TRBV5-4 and J is TRBJ2-3; 12 bases align to TRBD2. V lost 3 bases, J lost 3 bases, and 8 bases stayed unmatched. This CDR3 spans 17 amino acids. Germline CDR1 SGHNT, CDR2 YYREEE (reference sequence). CDR3 nucleotide sequence: TGTGCCAGCAGCTCGAGACTAGCGGGAGTCGGAACAGATACGCAGTATTTT. Its protein is CASSSRLAGVGTDTQYF.

The rearrangement links TRBV18 to TRBJ2-7; TRBD1 matches at 10 bases. Germline V gene lookup returns CDR1 KGHSH and CDR2 LQKENI. V shed 5 bases and J 7 bases; nucleotides not matched to a gene: 14. The CDR3 is made up of 16 amino acids. Here the CDR3 reads CASSSFSGTGAGEQYF. In DNA form, the CDR3 reads TGTGCCAGCTCAAGTTTCTCCGGGACAGGGGCCGGGGAGCAGTACTTC.

This clone is termed medium-sized (0.01 to 0.1%). Written as DNA, the CDR3 is TGTGCCTGGAGTTCGAAACTTAGTAGCGTCGACTCTGGGGCCAACGTCCTGACTTTC. Its translation is CAWSSKLSSVDSGANVLTF. The V and J genes are TRBV30 and TRBJ2-6; possible D gene TRBD2, 5 bases. V was trimmed by 2 bases and J by 0 bases, leaving 20 bases between them. CDR1 and CDR2 from the germline V gene are GTSNPN and SVGIG (reference sequence). CDR3 length equals 19 residues.

The V and J genes are TRBV7-6 and TRBJ2-3, with D possibly being TRBD2 (5 bases). Per germline, CDR1 SGHVS and CDR2 FNYEAQ. The V gene lost 4 bases and the J gene lost 4 bases, with 12 bases spanning the gap. This CDR3 has 14 residues. The CDR3 sequence is CASSSRDRADTQYF. The CDR3 bases are TGTGCCAGCAGCTCCCGGGATAGGGCAGATACGCAGTATTTT.

The chain is built from TRBV11-2 and TRBJ2-7; 8 bases map to TRBD1. The germline V gene encodes CDR1 SGHAT and CDR2 FQNNGV. The trim removed 1 base at V and 6 bases at J, leaving 8 bases unmatched. CDR3 length equals 15 residues. The CDR3, as DNA: TGTGCCAGCAGCTTAGCCGGGACAGGTGGGTCCGAGCAGTACTTC. The encoded protein is CASSLAGTGGSEQYF.

The rearrangement uses TRBV19 and TRBJ2-1, with D tentatively TRBD2 (6 bases). This CDR3 spans 16 amino acids. Looked up from germline, CDR1 is LNHDA and CDR2 is SQIVND (reference sequence). V lost 9 bases and J 4 bases, leaving 22 bases between the germline ends. This CDR3 reads CASSPTQGSGYNEQFF. Here the CDR3 DNA reads TGTGCCAGCTCCCCGACTCAGGGTAGCGGATACAATGAGCAGTTCTTC.

J is TRBJ1-2 and V is TRBV5-1; 8 bases are a match to TRBD1. The CDR3 sequence is 14 residues long. CDR1 SGHRS and CDR2 YFSETQ come from the germline V gene. V shed 2 bases, J shed 1 base, and the junction held 1 base outside the gene matches. The CDR3 DNA reads TGCGCCAGCAGCTTACAGGGGGTTAACTATGGCTACACCTTC. Amino acid sequence: CASSLQGVNYGYTF.

CDR3 amino acids: CASSGDRTGGFQETQYF. The CDR3 DNA follows: TGTGCCAGCAGTGGAGATAGGACAGGGGGCTTCCAAGAGACCCAGTACTTC. The V call is TRBV25-1, the J call TRBJ2-5, with 11 bases aligning to TRBD1. Germline CDR1 is MGHDK and CDR2 is SYGVNS. J was trimmed by 1 base and V by 4 bases; bases with no gene match: 8. The CDR3 runs 17 residues.

The chain recombines TRBV19 with TRBJ1-6; weak D call: TRBD1 (5 bases). V was shortened by 3 bases and J by 0 bases, with 9 bases between the two germline ends. Germline CDR1 LNHDA, CDR2 SQIVND (reference sequence). This CDR3 has 16 residues. CDR3 DNA: TGTGCCAGTAGTATGGGGCAGAGCTCCTATAATTCACCCCTCCACTTT. Translated, it gives CASSMGQSSYNSPLHF.

The chain has TRBV19 and TRBJ2-7, with D hard to call. The V end lost 5 bases, the J end lost 0 bases, and 11 bases lay between the germline ends. The CDR3 totals 14 residues. Germline V CDR1 and CDR2: LNHDA, SQIVND (reference sequence). The CDR3 DNA follows: TGTGCCAGTAGTCCCGAGGTCTTCTCCTACGAGCAGTACTTC. Amino acids: CASSPEVFSYEQYF.

The DNA for the CDR3 is TGCGCCAGCAGTAACCAGGGGGCCGGGAAAGAAAAACTGTTTTTT. The encoded protein is CASSNQGAGKEKLFF. The rearrangement uses TRBV10-2 and TRBJ1-4, with TRBD1 matching 8 bases. There are 15 residues in the CDR3. The V and J ends lost 5 bases and 8 bases, in that order; junction bases with no gene match: 10. Per germline, CDR1 WSHSY and CDR2 SAAADI.

The chain links TRBV4-3 to TRBJ1-2; D call uncertain. Trimming took off 0 bases at V and 7 bases at J, with 12 bases between the two ends. The CDR3 is made up of 14 amino acids. Germline CDR1 is LGHNA and CDR2 is YSLEER. In DNA form, the CDR3 reads TGCGCCAGCAGCCAAGACCTGACTCTTGGTGGCTACACCTTC. Its protein product is CASSQDLTLGGYTF.

The V call is TRBV9, the J call TRBJ2-5; no clear D. The CDR3 runs 16 residues. CDR1 and CDR2 from the germline V gene are SGDLS and YYNGEE. Trimming took off 3 bases at V and 5 bases at J, with 20 bases between the two ends. CDR3 region: CASSELPLTMRETQYF. The CDR3 DNA sequence: TGTGCCAGCAGCGAACTCCCACTTACTATGAGGGAGACCCAGTACTTC.

This chain uses TRBV10-3 with TRBJ2-7; 8 nucleotides line up with TRBD2. The CDR3 has 15 residues. CDR1 ENHRY and CDR2 SYGVKD come from the germline V gene. V lost 3 bases, J lost 4 bases, and 8 bases stayed unmatched. The CDR3 sequence is CAISDPGGRPYEQYF. The CDR3 bases are TGTGCCATCAGTGATCCGGGGGGGCGACCTTACGAGCAGTACTTC.

The V and J genes are TRBV27 and TRBJ2-7; 13 nucleotides match TRBD2. The trim removed 4 bases at V and 4 bases at J, leaving 13 bases unmatched. The CDR3 extends over 18 amino acids. The germline V gene has CDR1 MNHEY and CDR2 SMNVEV (reference sequence). This CDR3 is CASSSYDMTSGRPYEQYF. CDR3 DNA sequence: TGTGCCAGCAGTTCCTACGACATGACTAGCGGGAGGCCTTACGAGCAGTACTTC.

This CDR3 reads CSVEEGVLGGTQYF. CDR3 nucleotide sequence: TGCAGCGTTGAAGAGGGGGTACTGGGGGGGACCCAGTACTTC. V gene TRBV29-1 combines with J gene TRBJ2-5; possibly TRBD2 for D (6 bases). Germline values: CDR1 SQVTM, CDR2 ANQGSEA. This CDR3 comprises 14 residues. The germline V and J ends were trimmed by 0 bases and 7 bases, with 15 bases remaining between them.

The chain has TRBV11-3 and TRBJ2-5; 7 bases map to TRBD2. The CDR3 is 14 amino acids. The V gene end was trimmed by 4 bases and the J gene end by 5 bases; junction bases not matched to a gene: 7. CDR1 is SGHNT, CDR2 YENEEA, per germline. CDR3 loop: CASSSGAGFETQYF. The CDR3 DNA reads TGTGCCAGCAGCTCGGGAGCGGGATTTGAGACCCAGTACTTC.

This clone ranks as medium-sized (0.01 to 0.1%). The rearrangement links TRBV27 to TRBJ2-7; 8 bases fit TRBD1. The CDR3 is 16 amino acids. The J segment lost 2 bases and the V segment lost 1 base, leaving 7 bases of the junction unmatched. The germline CDR1 and CDR2 sequences are MNHEY and SMNVEV (reference sequence). DNA of the CDR3: TGTGCCAGCAGTTTATGGGGGTCACAGGGGGCCTACGAGCAGTACTTC. Protein: CASSLWGSQGAYEQYF.

This chain links TRBV7-9 with TRBJ2-7; 7 bases map to TRBD1. V gave up 7 bases and J gave up 4 bases; unmatched junction bases: 7. Germline loops: CDR1 SEHNR, CDR2 FQNEAQ (reference sequence). The CDR3 extends over 13 amino acids. The CDR3 coding sequence is TGTGCCAGCACACAGGGGAGTGGGTACGAGCAGTACTTC. This translates into CASTQGSGYEQYF.

This chain links TRBV7-2 with TRBJ1-2; TRBD1 aligns across 8 bases. Looked up from germline, CDR1 is SGHTA and CDR2 is FQGNSA. CDR3 length: 15 residues. V dropped 4 bases and J dropped 8; count of bases not matched to a gene: 12. In DNA, the CDR3 is TGTGCCAGCAGCTCATACTCAGGGGGCGGAATGGGCTACACCTTC. It codes for CASSSYSGGGMGYTF.